The source of this T cell receptor beta chain is a study of PD-L1 blockade in urothelial cancer. Generated by immunoSEQ multiplex PCR, the TCRdb table keeps only in-frame clones and is missing some. In the table there are about 39,000 clones, around 89% of which are singletons. Germline CDR1 is MDHEN and CDR2 is SYDVKM. J was trimmed by 6 bases and V by 7 bases; bases with no gene match: 10. CDR3 length: 15 amino acids. This specimen was PBMCs, taken around atezolizumab (anti-PD-L1) treatment. This receptor was identified in a man in his fifties or sixties with urothelial cancer. The chain joins TRBV28 to TRBJ1-5, with TRBD1 matching over 9 bases. The DNA for the CDR3 is TGTGCCAGCAAAATCCGGGACAGGGCCTTTCAGCCCCAGCATTTT. The encoded protein is CASKIRDRAFQPQHF.